A selection of T cell receptor beta chains follows, all from one sample in a study of blood T cell repertoires in COVID-19. Sequencing was performed with immunoSEQ multiplex PCR; in TCRdb, only in-frame clones are kept and a portion is missing. The sample lists nearly 350,000 clones; about 90% were seen once. The source material was PBMCs or T cells enriched from blood (not recorded which). Receptors originate from a woman in her thirties who had recovered from COVID-19. Both conserved end residues are part of each CDR3. The D gene is left open where the match is weak. Some rows have no size entry. The others give once, few or many, or a class for an expanded clone.

clone_size: NA
j_call: TRBJ2-4
d_call: TRBD2
v_call: TRBV3-1/TRBV3-2
cdr3_aa: CASSRTPPSGGLAKNIQYF
cdr3_nt: TGTGCCAGCAGCCGAACCCCCCCTAGCGGGGGATTAGCCAAAAACATTCAGTACTTC

clone_size: NA
j_call: TRBJ2-1
d_call: NA
v_call: TRBV5-4
cdr3_aa: CASSAAVSSYNEQFF
cdr3_nt: TGTGCCAGCAGCGCGGCAGTTTCGTCCTACAATGAGCAGTTCTTC

clone_size: NA
j_call: TRBJ2-3
d_call: TRBD2
v_call: TRBV3-1/TRBV3-2
cdr3_aa: CASSQDYQRGSSTDTQYF
cdr3_nt: TGTGCCAGCAGCCAAGATTACCAGCGGGGGAGTAGCACAGATACGCAGTATTTT

clone_size: NA
j_call: TRBJ2-7
d_call: NA
v_call: TRBV3-1/TRBV3-2
cdr3_aa: CASSQVPGTNYEQYF
cdr3_nt: TGTGCCAGCAGCCAAGTCCCCGGGACAAACTACGAGCAGTACTTC

clone_size: once
j_call: TRBJ2-5
d_call: TRBD2
v_call: TRBV2
cdr3_aa: CASRPGTSGGSPQYF
cdr3_nt: TGTGCCAGCAGACCGGGGACTAGCGGGGGGTCCCCACAGTACTTC

clone_size: NA
j_call: TRBJ2-3
d_call: NA
v_call: TRBV12-3/TRBV12-4
cdr3_aa: CASVKAPPDTQYF
cdr3_nt: TGTGCCAGCGTAAAAGCCCCCCCAGATACGCAGTATTTT

clone_size: NA
j_call: TRBJ2-3
d_call: NA
v_call: TRBV19
cdr3_aa: CASRRDKSTDTQYF
cdr3_nt: TGTGCCAGTAGACGGGACAAAAGCACAGATACGCAGTATTTT

clone_size: NA
j_call: TRBJ1-2
d_call: NA
v_call: TRBV5-1
cdr3_aa: CASSQLGAEGYTF
cdr3_nt: TGCGCCAGCAGCCAGTTGGGGGCGGAAGGCTACACCTTC

clone_size: once
j_call: TRBJ2-7
d_call: TRBD1
v_call: TRBV28
cdr3_aa: CASSKTGRPEQYF
cdr3_nt: TGTGCCAGCAGCAAGACAGGGCGACCCGAGCAGTACTTC

clone_size: NA
j_call: TRBJ2-1
d_call: NA
v_call: TRBV6-5
cdr3_aa: CASKQSQAHEQFF
cdr3_nt: TGTGCCAGCAAGCAAAGCCAGGCCCATGAGCAGTTCTTC

clone_size: NA
j_call: TRBJ1-4
d_call: NA
v_call: TRBV27
cdr3_aa: CASSFRQGGKEKLFF
cdr3_nt: TGTGCCAGCAGTTTTCGGCAGGGTGGAAAAGAAAAACTGTTTTTT

clone_size: NA
j_call: TRBJ2-1
d_call: TRBD2
v_call: TRBV11-3
cdr3_aa: CASSLEGTKIHEQFF
cdr3_nt: TGTGCCAGCAGCTTAGAGGGGACTAAGATCCATGAGCAGTTCTTC

clone_size: NA
j_call: TRBJ1-5
d_call: NA
v_call: TRBV28
cdr3_aa: CASSLFLSGGMNQPQHF
cdr3_nt: TGTGCCAGCAGTTTATTTTTATCGGGGGGCATGAATCAGCCCCAGCATTTT

clone_size: NA
j_call: TRBJ1-2
d_call: NA
v_call: TRBV28
cdr3_aa: CASTRGGRGGYTF
cdr3_nt: TGTGCCAGCACCCGGGGGGGGCGGGGTGGCTACACCTTC

clone_size: NA
j_call: TRBJ2-7
d_call: NA
v_call: TRBV2
cdr3_aa: CASVTGSGSYEQYF
cdr3_nt: TGTGCCAGCGTCACGGGGAGCGGGTCCTACGAGCAGTACTTC

clone_size: NA
j_call: TRBJ2-2
d_call: TRBD2
v_call: TRBV27
cdr3_aa: CASSLFRGVQPGELFF
cdr3_nt: TGTGCCAGCAGTTTGTTCCGGGGGGTACAACCCGGGGAGCTGTTTTTT

clone_size: NA
j_call: TRBJ1-1
d_call: NA
v_call: TRBV5-6
cdr3_aa: CASREGALGDTEAFF
cdr3_nt: TGTGCCAGCAGAGAAGGGGCTCTTGGGGACACTGAAGCTTTCTTT

clone_size: NA
j_call: TRBJ2-3
d_call: NA
v_call: TRBV5-1
cdr3_aa: CASSSAGSRTDTQYF
cdr3_nt: TGCGCCAGCAGCTCTGCCGGGTCTCGCACAGATACGCAGTATTTT

clone_size: once
j_call: TRBJ2-2
d_call: TRBD1
v_call: TRBV3-1/TRBV3-2
cdr3_aa: CASSLLGQGATGELFF
cdr3_nt: TGTGCCAGCAGCCTACTTGGACAGGGGGCGACCGGGGAGCTGTTTTTT

clone_size: few
j_call: TRBJ1-5
d_call: NA
v_call: TRBV2
cdr3_aa: CASSDGRGGPNQPQHF
cdr3_nt: TGTGCCAGCAGTGATGGAAGAGGAGGCCCCAATCAGCCCCAGCATTTT

clone_size: NA
j_call: TRBJ1-5
d_call: NA
v_call: TRBV3-1/TRBV3-2
cdr3_aa: CASSQESEGNQPQHF
cdr3_nt: TGTGCCAGCAGCCAAGAAAGCGAAGGAAATCAGCCCCAGCATTTT

clone_size: NA
j_call: TRBJ2-5
d_call: TRBD1
v_call: TRBV4-3
cdr3_aa: CASSQDPPRPGQQETQYF
cdr3_nt: TGCGCCAGCAGCCAAGATCCCCCTAGACCGGGACAGCAAGAGACCCAGTACTTC

clone_size: NA
j_call: TRBJ2-7
d_call: TRBD1
v_call: TRBV28
cdr3_aa: CASSPPNRQGEQYF
cdr3_nt: TGTGCCAGCAGTCCCCCCAATCGACAGGGCGAGCAGTACTTC

clone_size: NA
j_call: TRBJ2-3
d_call: TRBD2
v_call: TRBV7-9
cdr3_aa: CASSLAGGPWDTQYF
cdr3_nt: TGTGCCAGCAGCCTAGCGGGGGGGCCCTGGGATACGCAGTATTTT

clone_size: once
j_call: TRBJ2-5
d_call: TRBD2
v_call: TRBV19
cdr3_aa: CASSRRGGLGQETQYF
cdr3_nt: TGTGCCAGTAGTAGGCGGGGGGGCCTTGGGCAAGAGACCCAGTACTTC

clone_size: NA
j_call: TRBJ1-3
d_call: TRBD1
v_call: TRBV5-1
cdr3_aa: CASSATGSGNTIYF
cdr3_nt: TGCGCCAGCAGCGCGACAGGGTCTGGAAACACCATATATTTT

clone_size: NA
j_call: TRBJ2-2
d_call: NA
v_call: TRBV2
cdr3_aa: CASSELAGAGNTGELFF
cdr3_nt: TGTGCCAGCAGTGAATTGGCGGGGGCCGGGAACACCGGGGAGCTGTTTTTT

clone_size: once
j_call: TRBJ2-3
d_call: TRBD2
v_call: TRBV7-2
cdr3_aa: CASSFGGAGVTDTQYF
cdr3_nt: TGTGCCAGCAGCTTTGGTGGAGCGGGGGTCACAGATACGCAGTATTTT

clone_size: NA
j_call: TRBJ2-1
d_call: TRBD2
v_call: TRBV19
cdr3_aa: CASSPPSGGINEQFF
cdr3_nt: TGTGCCAGTAGTCCCCCCAGCGGGGGTATCAATGAGCAGTTCTTC

clone_size: many
j_call: TRBJ1-1
d_call: TRBD1
v_call: TRBV28
cdr3_aa: CASRPSRQGRNTEAFF
cdr3_nt: TGTGCCAGCAGACCATCAAGACAGGGGAGGAACACTGAAGCTTTCTTT

clone_size: NA
j_call: TRBJ1-1
d_call: NA
v_call: TRBV6-5
cdr3_aa: CASSRLGNTEAFF
cdr3_nt: TGTGCCAGCAGCCGACTCGGGAACACTGAAGCTTTCTTT

clone_size: NA
j_call: TRBJ1-5
d_call: TRBD1
v_call: TRBV7-2
cdr3_aa: CASRTKGAPDQPQHF
cdr3_nt: TGTGCCAGCAGAACGAAGGGGGCGCCGGATCAGCCCCAGCATTTT

clone_size: NA
j_call: TRBJ1-5
d_call: TRBD1
v_call: TRBV18
cdr3_aa: CASSPDRGRNQPQHF
cdr3_nt: TGTGCCAGCTCCCCCGACAGGGGGCGAAACCAGCCCCAGCATTTT

clone_size: NA
j_call: TRBJ1-2
d_call: NA
v_call: TRBV28
cdr3_aa: CASHIPNGNGYTF
cdr3_nt: TGTGCCAGCCATATCCCGAACGGGAATGGCTACACCTTC

clone_size: NA
j_call: TRBJ1-3
d_call: TRBD1
v_call: TRBV10-2
cdr3_aa: CASSPRQGGSGNTIYF
cdr3_nt: TGCGCCAGCAGTCCAAGACAGGGGGGCTCTGGAAACACCATATATTTT

clone_size: NA
j_call: TRBJ2-2
d_call: NA
v_call: TRBV24-1
cdr3_aa: CATSDAQAGELFF
cdr3_nt: TGTGCCACCAGTGATGCCCAGGCCGGGGAGCTGTTTTTT

clone_size: NA
j_call: TRBJ1-1
d_call: NA
v_call: TRBV19
cdr3_aa: CASSIAGRGEGTEAFF
cdr3_nt: TGTGCCAGTAGTATAGCGGGCAGGGGAGAGGGCACTGAAGCTTTCTTT

clone_size: NA
j_call: TRBJ1-4
d_call: TRBD1
v_call: TRBV5-1
cdr3_aa: CATGQGDATNEKLFF
cdr3_nt: TGCGCCACTGGACAGGGTGATGCAACTAATGAAAAACTGTTTTTT

clone_size: once
j_call: TRBJ2-2
d_call: NA
v_call: TRBV9
cdr3_aa: CASSPRGRGNTGELFF
cdr3_nt: TGTGCCAGCAGCCCCAGGGGAAGGGGGAACACCGGGGAGCTGTTTTTT

clone_size: NA
j_call: TRBJ1-1
d_call: NA
v_call: TRBV7-9
cdr3_aa: CASSRDNANTEAFF
cdr3_nt: TGTGCCAGCAGTAGGGACAATGCCAACACTGAAGCTTTCTTT

clone_size: NA
j_call: TRBJ1-4
d_call: NA
v_call: TRBV3-1/TRBV3-2
cdr3_aa: CASSLKTTNEKLFF
cdr3_nt: TGTGCCAGCAGCCTAAAAACAACTAATGAAAAACTGTTTTTT

clone_size: NA
j_call: TRBJ1-6
d_call: TRBD1
v_call: TRBV6-6
cdr3_aa: CASSYSARQGSPLHF
cdr3_nt: TGTGCCAGCAGTTACTCGGCGAGACAGGGCTCACCCCTCCACTTT